This entry lists 6 T cell receptor beta chains sequenced from one sample in a study of blood T cells in healthy people across ages (dated by TCRdb to between 2015 and 2017). Library generation was performed with 5' RACE. The data were produced on an Illumina HiSeq 2500. A second PCR of about 6 to 11 cycles was run with a J-beta primer mix and a sample-barcoded 5' primer. The public reads were quality trimmed at Q25 with fastp and then assembled into clones with MiXCR by TCRdb, keeping productive beta chains. Each record represents a unique CDR3 protein, reported with the most common genes and DNA among its rows. The sample table shows 1.5 million to 2 million distinct CDR3 sequences, and roughly 27% are seen once. Approximately 7.7% of the sample is in the top ten clones. The specimen sequenced was blood. The receptors here all came from a woman aged 25 to 39 in good health.

The chain links TRBV6-5 to TRBJ1-6; the D gene is possibly TRBD1 (6 bases). Trimming pared 6 bases from V and 0 bases from J, leaving 12 bases between. The CDR3 covers 16 residues. Germline-derived CDR1 and CDR2 are MNHEY and SVGAGI. The CDR3 reads CASSDRPSSYNSPLHF. The CDR3 DNA reads as TGTGCCAGCAGCGACAGGCCCAGCTCCTATAATTCACCCCTCCACTTT.

The chain is built from TRBV4-3 and TRBJ2-3; the match to TRBD2 covers 14 bases. Trimming at V came to 0 bases and at J to 1 base, leaving 6 bases not matched to a gene. CDR3 size: 19 residues. Germline values: CDR1 LGHNA, CDR2 YSLEER. The CDR3 coding sequence is TGCGCCAGCAGCCAAGATTGGACTAGCGGGAGGTGGGGCACAGATACGCAGTATTTT. Translation: CASSQDWTSGRWGTDTQYF.

In the case of this clonotype: Compared with germline, one end of the junction differs, possibly owing to a read error. The V and J genes are TRBV5-1 and TRBJ2-1; TRBD2 aligns across 8 bases. CDR1 is SGHRS and CDR2 is YFSETQ in the germline V gene. The CDR3 runs 15 residues. CDR3 amino acids: CASRSSGYSCNEQFF. In DNA, the CDR3 is TGCGCCAGCAGGTCTAGCGGGTACTCCTGCAATGAGCAGTTCTTC.

This chain connects TRBV5-1 to TRBJ2-7, with a tentative D call TRBD1 (6 bases). Germline CDR1 and CDR2: SGHRS and YFSETQ. V lost 4 bases and J lost 7, with 21 bases in between. CDR3 length: 15 amino acids. CDR3 DNA: TGCGCCAGCAGCCAACCGGGACATCCGAACAATGAGCAGTACTTC. This translates into CASSQPGHPNNEQYF. The entire variable domain, with the rest obtained from reference TRBV5-1 and TRBJ2-7, is as follows: KAGVTQTPRYLIKTRGQQVTLSCSPISGHRSVSWYQQTPGQGLQFLFEYFSETQRNKGNFPGRFSGRQFSNSRSEMNVSTLELGDSALYLCASSQPGHPNNEQYFGPGTRLTVT.

The chain couples TRBV5-1 to TRBJ2-1; TRBD2 aligns across 10 bases. After removal of 4 bases from V and 10 bases from J, the junction contained 8 bases not matched to a gene. Per germline, CDR1 SGHRS and CDR2 YFSETQ. The CDR3 runs 14 residues. The CDR3 region has the DNA TGCGCCAGCAGCGTCGAGCGGGGGGGCGGCGAGCAGTTCTTC. It specifies CASSVERGGGEQFF. Based on the CDR3 plus reference TRBV5-1 and TRBJ2-1, the full variable domain is KAGVTQTPRYLIKTRGQQVTLSCSPISGHRSVSWYQQTPGQGLQFLFEYFSETQRNKGNFPGRFSGRQFSNSRSEMNVSTLELGDSALYLCASSVERGGGEQFFGPGTRLTVL.

Note on this clonotype: Relative to the germline gene, one junction end is altered; a read error may explain this. V and J are TRBV27 and TRBJ2-1; 7 bases map to TRBD2. CDR1 and CDR2 from the germline V gene are MNHEY and SMNVEV (reference sequence). The CDR3 consists of 14 residues. The CDR3 is CAGSWTSRSDEQFF. DNA for the CDR3: TGTGCCGGCAGTTGGACTAGTAGGTCGGATGAGCAGTTCTTC.